This T cell receptor beta chain was documented in a study of monozygotic twins with inflammatory bowel disease. The CDR3 is 14 residues long. CDR1 is MNHEY, CDR2 SMNVEV, per germline (reference sequence). TCRdb reworked the 5' RACE reads into one entry per CDR3 protein, no DNA. The table lists around 40,000 distinct CDR3 sequences. This chain links TRBV27 with TRBJ2-7. Material for sequencing was blood. The source of this sequence is a human donor with ulcerative colitis or Crohn's disease, or a healthy co-twin of an affected twin (not recorded which). The CDR3 loop is CASSLKRSSYEQYF.